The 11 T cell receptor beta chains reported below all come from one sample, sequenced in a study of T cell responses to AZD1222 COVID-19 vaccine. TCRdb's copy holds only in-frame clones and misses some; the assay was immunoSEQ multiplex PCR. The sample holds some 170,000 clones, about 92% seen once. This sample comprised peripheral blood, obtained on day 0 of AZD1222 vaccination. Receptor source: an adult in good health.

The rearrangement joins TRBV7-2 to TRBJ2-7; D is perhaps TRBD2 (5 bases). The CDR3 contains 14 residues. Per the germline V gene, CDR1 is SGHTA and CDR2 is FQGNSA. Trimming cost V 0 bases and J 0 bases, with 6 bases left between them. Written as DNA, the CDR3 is TGTGCCAGCAGCTTAGCCGGGAACTCCTACGAGCAGTACTTC. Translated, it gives CASSLAGNSYEQYF.

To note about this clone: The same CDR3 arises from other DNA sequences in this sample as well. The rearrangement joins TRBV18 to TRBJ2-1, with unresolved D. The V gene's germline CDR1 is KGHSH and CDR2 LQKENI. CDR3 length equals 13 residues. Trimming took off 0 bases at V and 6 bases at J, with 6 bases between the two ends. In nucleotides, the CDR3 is TGTGCCAGCTCACCACCGTCTAGCAATGAGCAGTTCTTC. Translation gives CASSPPSSNEQFF.

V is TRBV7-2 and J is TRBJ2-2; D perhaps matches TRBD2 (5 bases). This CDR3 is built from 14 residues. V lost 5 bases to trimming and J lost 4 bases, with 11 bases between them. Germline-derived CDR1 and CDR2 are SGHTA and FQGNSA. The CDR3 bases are TGTGCCAGCAGCCTAATTCGGGGCACCGGGGAGCTGTTTTTT. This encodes CASSLIRGTGELFF.

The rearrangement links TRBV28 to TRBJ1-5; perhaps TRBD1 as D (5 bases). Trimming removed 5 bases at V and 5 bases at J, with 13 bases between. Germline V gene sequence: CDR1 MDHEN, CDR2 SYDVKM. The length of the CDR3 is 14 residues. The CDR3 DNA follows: TGTGCCAGCAGTGTTCCAGGGCGCTATCAGCCCCAGCATTTT. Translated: CASSVPGRYQPQHF.

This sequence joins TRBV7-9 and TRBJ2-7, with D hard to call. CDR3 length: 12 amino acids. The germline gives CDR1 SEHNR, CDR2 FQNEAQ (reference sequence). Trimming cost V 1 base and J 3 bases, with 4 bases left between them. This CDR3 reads CASSLVNYEQYF. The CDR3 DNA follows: TGTGCCAGCAGCTTAGTAAACTACGAGCAGTACTTC.

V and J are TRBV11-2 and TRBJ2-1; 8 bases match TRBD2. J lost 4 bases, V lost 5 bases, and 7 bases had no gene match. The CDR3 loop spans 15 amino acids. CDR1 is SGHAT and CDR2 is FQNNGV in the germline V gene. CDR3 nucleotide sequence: TGTGCCAGCAGCCCGCAGCGGGGGACATACAATGAGCAGTTCTTC. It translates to CASSPQRGTYNEQFF.

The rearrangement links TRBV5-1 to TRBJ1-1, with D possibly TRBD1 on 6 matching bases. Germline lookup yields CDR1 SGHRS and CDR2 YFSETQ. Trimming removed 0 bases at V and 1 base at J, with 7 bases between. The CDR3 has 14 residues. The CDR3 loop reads CASSLGRGNTEAFF. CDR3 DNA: TGCGCCAGCAGCTTGGGCAGGGGGAACACTGAAGCTTTCTTT.

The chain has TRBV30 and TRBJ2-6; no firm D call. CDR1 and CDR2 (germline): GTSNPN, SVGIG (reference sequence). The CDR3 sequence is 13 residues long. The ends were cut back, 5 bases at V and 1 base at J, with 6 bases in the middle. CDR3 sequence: CAWQGSGANVLTF. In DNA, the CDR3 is TGTGCCTGGCAAGGGTCTGGGGCCAACGTCCTGACTTTC. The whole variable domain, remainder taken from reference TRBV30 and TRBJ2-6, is SQTIHQWPATLVQPVGSPLSLECTVEGTSNPNLYWYRQAAGRGLQLLFYSVGIGQISSEVPQNLSASRPQDRQFILSSKKLLLSDSGFYLCAWQGSGANVLTFGAGSRLTVL.

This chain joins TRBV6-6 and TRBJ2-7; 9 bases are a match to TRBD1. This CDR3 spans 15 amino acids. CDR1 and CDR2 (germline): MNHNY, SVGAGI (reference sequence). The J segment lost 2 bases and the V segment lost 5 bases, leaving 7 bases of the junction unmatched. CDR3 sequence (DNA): TGTGCCAGCAGTCGCACCCGGGACAGGGCCTACGAGCAGTACTTC. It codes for CASSRTRDRAYEQYF.

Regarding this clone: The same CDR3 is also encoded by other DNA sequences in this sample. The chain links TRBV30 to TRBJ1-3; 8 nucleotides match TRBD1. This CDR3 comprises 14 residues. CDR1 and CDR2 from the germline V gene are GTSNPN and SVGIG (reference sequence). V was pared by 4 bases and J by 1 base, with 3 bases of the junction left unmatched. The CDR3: CAWNRGGSGNTIYF. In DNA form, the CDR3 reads TGTGCCTGGAACAGGGGGGGGTCTGGAAACACCATATATTTT.

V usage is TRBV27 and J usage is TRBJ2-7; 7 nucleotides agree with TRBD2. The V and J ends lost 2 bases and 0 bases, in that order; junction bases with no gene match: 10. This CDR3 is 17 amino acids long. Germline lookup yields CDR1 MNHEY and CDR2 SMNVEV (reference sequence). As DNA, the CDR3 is TGTGCCAGCAGTTTAGGGGGGGGAGGTCTGAGCTCCTACGAGCAGTACTTC. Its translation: CASSLGGGGLSSYEQYF.